Presented here are 14 T cell receptor beta chains from one specimen sequenced in a study of cytomegalovirus exposure and HLA in healthy donors. Primers: 60 Vbeta forward and 13 Jbeta reverse. Using immunoSEQ multiplex PCR, the repertoire was profiled, and TCRdb retains in-frame clones only, with some absent. The table lists 55,000 to 80,000 clones, about 65% of them singletons. Input material: PBMCs. The origin of the receptors is a man aged 45 to 65 in good health and CMV-seropositive.

The chain uses TRBV10-3 and TRBJ1-3; no definite D call. Germline V gene lookup returns CDR1 ENHRY and CDR2 SYGVKD. The V end lost 9 bases, the J end lost 1 base, and 13 bases lay between the germline ends. The CDR3 is 14 residues long. The CDR3 here is CAITGEGSGNTIYF. The CDR3 coding sequence is TGTGCCATTACCGGGGAGGGATCTGGAAACACCATATATTTT.

The chain carries TRBV5-6 and TRBJ2-3; 10 bases map to TRBD2. V shed 0 bases, J shed 8 bases, and the junction held 9 bases outside the gene matches. This CDR3 is built from 16 residues. CDR1 is SGHDT and CDR2 is YYEEEE in the germline V gene. CDR3: CASSLGTSGVLGTQYF. In DNA, the CDR3 is TGTGCCAGCAGCTTGGGGACTAGCGGAGTATTAGGTACGCAGTATTTT. Combining the CDR3 with reference TRBV5-6 and TRBJ2-3 gives the whole variable domain DAGVTQSPTHLIKTRGQQVTLRCSPKSGHDTVSWYQQALGQGPQFIFQYYEEEERQRGNFPDRFSGHQFPNYSSELNVNALLLGDSALYLCASSLGTSGVLGTQYFGPGTRLTVL.

This chain joins TRBV4-3 and TRBJ1-2; no reliable D call. The germline V gene encodes CDR1 LGHNA and CDR2 YSLEER. The V end was cut by 4 bases, the J end by 7 bases, with 13 bases between. The CDR3 loop spans 13 amino acids. The CDR3 DNA follows: TGCGCCAGCAGCCTTCGGGAGGTCCCTGGCTACACCTTC. It yields the protein CASSLREVPGYTF.

The chain links TRBV6-1 to TRBJ2-3; tentatively, D is TRBD1 (5 bases). This CDR3 has 13 amino acids. Looked up from germline, CDR1 is MNHNS and CDR2 is SASEGT. Trimming stripped 4 bases from V and 3 bases from J, with 8 bases between. The CDR3 is CASSARDTDTQYF. CDR3 bases: TGTGCCAGCAGTGCCAGGGATACAGATACGCAGTATTTT.

This chain links TRBV5-1 with TRBJ2-1; TRBD1 might be the D (5 bases). V was trimmed by 2 bases and J by 1 base, leaving 13 bases between them. The length of the CDR3 is 16 residues. Germline assignment: CDR1 SGHRS and CDR2 YFSETQ. The CDR3 bases are TGCGCCAGCAGCTTCGAAGGGGTCGTATCCTACAATGAGCAGTTCTTC. It codes for CASSFEGVVSYNEQFF.

This clone was seen only a few times. The chain links TRBV5-1 to TRBJ2-5; 8 bases align to TRBD1. Germline V gene lookup returns CDR1 SGHRS and CDR2 YFSETQ. The V segment lost 7 bases and the J segment 2 bases; nucleotides outside the gene matches: 13. CDR3 length: 16 amino acids. CDR3 region: CASYPGVRDRQETQYF. The CDR3 DNA is TGCGCCAGCTATCCGGGGGTCAGGGACAGGCAAGAGACCCAGTACTTC.

V usage is TRBV25-1 and J usage is TRBJ2-3, with TRBD2 matching over 7 bases. J lost 2 bases, V lost 1 base, and 3 bases had no gene match. This CDR3 has 15 residues. Germline V CDR1 and CDR2: MGHDK, SYGVNS. CDR3 sequence: CASSESAGHTDTQYF. As DNA, the CDR3 is TGTGCCAGCAGTGAATCAGCGGGGCACACAGATACGCAGTATTTT.

J is TRBJ2-7 and V is TRBV2; D unresolved. This CDR3 has 11 amino acids. V lost 4 bases and J 4 bases, leaving 5 bases between the germline ends. The germline V gene has CDR1 SNHLY and CDR2 FYNNEI. CDR3 amino acids: CASSVTYEQYF. The CDR3 DNA is TGTGCCAGCAGTGTGACTTACGAGCAGTACTTC.

The chain employs TRBV6-5 and TRBJ2-6, with a possible D match to TRBD1 (6 bases). CDR1 is MNHEY and CDR2 is SVGAGI in the germline V gene. The CDR3 has 15 residues. V gave up 6 bases and J gave up 0 bases, with 9 bases separating them. The DNA for the CDR3 is TGTGCCAGCAGCCGACAGGACTCTGGGGCCAACGTCCTGACTTTC. It encodes CASSRQDSGANVLTF.

Worth noting for this clone: Germline and junction disagree at one end, which may indicate a read error. The sample has other DNA sequences that encode this CDR3 too. V gene TRBV4-3 combines with J gene TRBJ1-2; 7 nucleotides align to TRBD1. Germline loops: CDR1 LGHNA, CDR2 YSLEER. This CDR3 has 15 amino acids. For the CDR3, the DNA is TGCGCCAGCAGCCAAGAACCGACAGGGTTGGTTGGCTACACATTC. Encoded protein: CASSQEPTGLVGYTF.

This clone showed up just once. The genes are TRBV9 and TRBJ2-2, with 8 positions matching TRBD1. After removal of 5 bases from V and 3 bases from J, the junction contained 12 bases not matched to a gene. CDR3 size: 17 residues. CDR1 is SGDLS and CDR2 is YYNGEE in the germline V gene. This chain's CDR3 is CASRHSRDRIDTGELFF. In DNA, the CDR3 is TGTGCCAGCAGACACTCGCGGGACAGGATAGACACCGGGGAGCTGTTTTTT.

The gene calls are TRBV12-5 and TRBJ1-1; 9 bases line up with TRBD1. J gave up 4 bases and V 1 base, and 4 bases lay outside the gene matches. Germline V gene lookup returns CDR1 LGHNT and CDR2 FRNRAP. The CDR3 loop spans 15 amino acids. CDR3 sequence: CASGLGTGAGTEAFF. CDR3 DNA sequence: TGTGCTAGTGGTTTGGGGACAGGGGCGGGCACTGAAGCTTTCTTT.

This chain connects TRBV6-4 to TRBJ2-1, with TRBD1 as a possible D gene (5 bases). V lost 6 bases, J lost 6 bases, and 12 bases lay in between. The V gene's germline CDR1 is MRHNA and CDR2 SNTAGT. The CDR3 is made up of 13 amino acids. The CDR3 loop is CASSGLRGNEQFF. The CDR3 coding sequence is TGTGCCAGCAGCGGCCTTAGGGGCAATGAGCAGTTCTTC.

This CDR3 is CATSRVPGSEQYF. The CDR3 nucleotides are TGTGCCACCAGCAGAGTGCCAGGTTCCGAGCAGTACTTC. V gene TRBV15 combines with J gene TRBJ2-7; D is unresolved. This CDR3 has 13 amino acids. Germline V gives CDR1 LNHNV, CDR2 YYDKDF (reference sequence). The V end was cut by 1 base, the J end by 6 bases, with 10 bases between.